A single sample is the source of the 32 T cell receptor beta chains below, sequenced in a study of T cell clonality in common variable immunodeficiency. Here immunoSEQ multiplex PCR was the method, and the copy in TCRdb shows in-frame clones only, minus some. Sampling found some 60,000 clones, none seen once. The sequenced sample consisted of peripheral blood mononuclear cells. Receptors were obtained from a person aged 18 to 75 in good health.

This clone was picked up many times. The observed sequence ends 3 residues before the CDR3 terminus, with the missing tail filled in from the germline J gene. The V call is TRBV19, the J call TRBJ2-7, with 8 positions matching TRBD1. Germline V gene sequence: CDR1 LNHDA, CDR2 SQIVND (reference sequence). The length of the CDR3 is 13 residues. The CDR3 here is CASSGTGIHEQYF. The CDR3 DNA, read in part, is TGTGCTAGTTCCGGGACAGGTATTCACGAG. The whole variable domain, filled in from reference TRBV19 and TRBJ2-7, reads DGGITQSPKYLFRKEGQNVTLSCEQNLNHDAMYWYRQDPGQGLRLIYYSQIVNDFQKGDIAEGYSVSREKKESFPLTVTSAQKNPTAFYLCASSGTGIHEQYFGPGTRLTVT.

In its sample, this clone was seen many times. With the read ending 3 residues before the CDR3 end, the germline J gene is used to fill in that end. V and J are TRBV5-1 and TRBJ2-1, with 8 bases lining up with TRBD1. The CDR3 is made up of 13 amino acids. Trimming removed 2 bases from V and 7 bases from J; junction bases left unmatched: 2. Per the germline V gene, CDR1 is SGHRS and CDR2 is YFSETQ. CDR3 bases read: TGCGCCAGCAGCTTCGGACAGGGAAATGAG. The encoded protein is CASSFGQGNE. The CDR3 as a whole reads CASSFGQGNEQFF. Drawing the rest from reference TRBV5-1 and TRBJ2-1, the complete variable domain is KAGVTQTPRYLIKTRGQQVTLSCSPISGHRSVSWYQQTPGQGLQFLFEYFSETQRNKGNFPGRFSGRQFSNSRSEMNVSTLELGDSALYLCASSFGQGNEQFFGPGTRLTVL.

This clone was found many times. The observed sequence ends 3 residues before the CDR3 terminus, with the missing tail filled in from the germline J gene. This rearrangement joins TRBV7-2 to TRBJ2-3; 12 bases are a match to TRBD2. V dropped 0 bases and J dropped 0; count of bases not matched to a gene: 1. Germline V gene sequence: CDR1 SGHTA, CDR2 FQGNSA. This CDR3 contains 17 residues. The CDR3 DNA, read in part, is TGTGCCAGCAGCTTAGCGGGGACTAGCGGGAGCACAGATACG. This gives the protein CASSLAGTSGSTDT. The CDR3 reads in full as CASSLAGTSGSTDTQYF.

This clone has a count of ten or more. The read falls 3 residues short of the CDR3 end, and the missing part is taken from the germline J gene. The chain carries TRBV9 and TRBJ2-7; 7 nucleotides line up with TRBD2. CDR1 and CDR2 from the germline V gene are SGDLS and YYNGEE. This CDR3 contains 15 residues. J was trimmed by 2 bases and V by 2 bases; bases with no gene match: 7. The CDR3 protein is CASSVAAGRPYEQYF. The part of the CDR3 DNA that was read is TGTGCCAGCAGCGTGGCAGCGGGAAGACCCTACGAG. Based on the CDR3 plus reference TRBV9 and TRBJ2-7, the full variable domain is DSGVTQTPKHLITATGQRVTLRCSPRSGDLSVYWYQQSLDQGLQFLIQYYNGEERAKGNILERFSAQQFPDLHSELNLSSLELGDSALYFCASSVAAGRPYEQYFGPGTRLTVT.

On this clone: A read error is the likely source, as a far larger clone sits one nucleotide away. The CDR3 end lies 3 residues beyond the end of the read and is filled in from the germline J gene. The V call is TRBV7-9, the J call TRBJ2-7, with TRBD1 identical over 7 bases. This CDR3 comprises 14 residues. In germline, CDR1 is SEHNR, CDR2 FQNEAQ (reference sequence). This CDR3 is CPSSQQGQPYEQYF. The covered CDR3 bases are TGTCCCAGCAGCCAACAGGGACAGCCCTACGAG.

This clone was detected ten times or more. The read terminates 3 residues before the CDR3 end, so the remaining end is supplied by the germline J gene. The genes are TRBV29-1 and TRBJ2-3; D possibly corresponds to TRBD1 (5 bases). This CDR3 contains 14 residues. Germline assignment: CDR1 SQVTM and CDR2 ANQGSEA. V was clipped by 7 bases and J by 7 bases, with 21 bases between them. CDR3 DNA, as far as it was read: TGCAGCGCGGAAGGCAGGGATTTTGGAAATACG. Protein product: CSAEGRDFGNT. Given in full, the CDR3 is CSAEGRDFGNTQYF.

This clone occurred many times. From the germline J gene comes the end of the CDR3, since the read stops 3 residues before it. V gene TRBV7-9 combines with J gene TRBJ1-2; perhaps TRBD1 as D (6 bases). V shed 5 bases and J shed 6 bases, with 13 bases lying between them. CDR3 length: 13 amino acids. Germline lookup yields CDR1 SEHNR and CDR2 FQNEAQ (reference sequence). CDR3 bases read: TGTGCCAGCAGCCCACAGGGAGACGATGGC. The encoded protein is CASSPQGDDG. The full-length CDR3 reads as CASSPQGDDGYTF.

There are many counts of this clone. The CDR3 end is not reached by the read, which stops 3 residues before it; the germline J gene fills it in. The genes are TRBV30 and TRBJ2-7; TRBD1 is a possible D gene (6 bases). Germline V gene sequence: CDR1 GTSNPN, CDR2 SVGIG (reference sequence). Trimming took 7 bases from V and 2 from J, leaving 12 bases between them. The CDR3 runs to 12 residues. CDR3 in amino acids: CAYRERTYEQYF. The part of the CDR3 DNA that was read is TGTGCCTACAGGGAGAGGACCTACGAG. Full variable domain (outside the CDR3, taken from reference TRBV30 and TRBJ2-7): SQTIHQWPATLVQPVGSPLSLECTVEGTSNPNLYWYRQAAGRGLQLLFYSVGIGQISSEVPQNLSASRPQDRQFILSSKKLLLSDSGFYLCAYRERTYEQYFGPGTRLTVT.

Turning to this clone: The CDR3 end falls 3 residues outside the read, so it is completed with the germline J gene. The genes are TRBV2 and TRBJ2-2, with 11 positions matching TRBD2. CDR3 length: 15 amino acids. Per germline, CDR1 SNHLY and CDR2 FYNNEI. J gave up 4 bases and V 6 bases, and 4 bases lay outside the gene matches. The CDR3 region is CASSPLAGGTGELFF. Partial CDR3 DNA: TGTGCCAGCAGCCCCCTAGCGGGAGGCACCGGGGAG.

In its sample, this clone was seen many times. The sequenced fragment ends 3 residues before the CDR3 boundary, so the rest is inferred from the germline J gene. V gene TRBV20-1 combines with J gene TRBJ2-5, with D unresolved. Trimming took 1 base from V and 5 from J, leaving 14 bases between them. This CDR3 comprises 14 residues. The germline CDR1 and CDR2 sequences are DFQATT and SNEGSKA (reference sequence). The CDR3 region is CSARVSGFVETQYF. CDR3 bases read: TGCAGTGCTAGAGTGTCAGGATTCGTCGAGACC.

With respect to this clone: The read ends 3 residues early relative to the CDR3; the germline J gene fills the gap. The chain links TRBV5-1 to TRBJ2-1; 9 bases are shared with TRBD1. Germline CDR1 reads SGHRS; CDR2 reads YFSETQ. The CDR3 is 17 residues long. Unmatched junction bases numbered 9, after V lost 1 base and J lost 4 bases. CDR3 bases read: TGCGCCAGCAGCTTGACCACTACAGGGGGCCGGTACAATGAG. Its translation is CASSLTTTGGRYNE. The entire CDR3 is CASSLTTTGGRYNEQFF.

Ten or more counts support this clone. With the read ending 3 residues before the CDR3 end, the germline J gene is used to fill in that end. V and J are TRBV20-1 and TRBJ2-7; 10 bases line up with TRBD2. Germline V gene data show CDR1 as DFQATT and CDR2 as SNEGSKA (reference sequence). V trimming: 4 bases; J trimming: 4 bases; junction bases outside the gene matches: 7. The CDR3 covers 14 residues. The sequenced CDR3 bases are TGCAGTGCTACGCCGGGACTAGCGTTATACGAG. It is translated as CSATPGLALYE. The CDR3, in full, reads CSATPGLALYEQYF.

The table lists this clone with many counts. The read stops 3 residues short of the end of the CDR3; the missing end is completed from the germline J gene. V gene TRBV20-1 combines with J gene TRBJ1-2, with 8 positions matching TRBD1. Trimming cost V 4 bases and J 0 bases; bases outside gene matches: 4. This CDR3 spans 14 amino acids. The germline CDR1 and CDR2 sequences are DFQATT and SNEGSKA (reference sequence). The part of the CDR3 DNA that was read is TGCAGTGCTATGGACAGGGTAGCTAACTATGGC. Encoded protein: CSAMDRVANYG. The full-length CDR3 reads as CSAMDRVANYGYTF.

Ten or more counts support this clone. The read terminates 3 residues before the CDR3 end, so the remaining end is supplied by the germline J gene. This sequence joins TRBV29-1 and TRBJ2-7; D possibly corresponds to TRBD1 (6 bases). V was cut by 2 bases and J by 1 base, with 6 bases left in between. The CDR3 has 12 residues. Germline V lookup: CDR1 SQVTM, CDR2 ANQGSEA. The sequenced CDR3 bases are TGCAGCGTTGAACAGGGGTCCTACGAG. Amino acid sequence: CSVEQGSYE. The whole CDR3 sequence reads CSVEQGSYEQYF.

This clone was observed at least ten times. The read comes to an end 3 residues before the CDR3 does, leaving the germline J gene to fill in the end. This chain connects TRBV5-1 to TRBJ1-3; a possible D gene is TRBD1 (5 bases). Germline lookup yields CDR1 SGHRS and CDR2 YFSETQ. The CDR3 runs 15 residues. V lost 0 bases and J lost 0, with 7 bases in between. CDR3 loop: CASSLGGLSGNTIYF. Incomplete CDR3 DNA: TGCGCCAGCAGCTTGGGGGGACTCTCTGGAAACACC.

This clone appeared many times. The CDR3 end is not reached by the read, which stops 3 residues before it; the germline J gene fills it in. The V gene is TRBV27, the J gene TRBJ2-1; 14 bases align to TRBD2. The CDR3 loop spans 16 amino acids. Germline CDR1 MNHEY, CDR2 SMNVEV (reference sequence). Trimming took 3 bases from V and 5 from J; bases not matched to a gene: 3. CDR3: CASSLWGLAGDNEQFF. The CDR3 DNA, read in part, is TGTGCCAGCAGTTTGTGGGGACTAGCGGGAGACAATGAG.

In this sample, this clone turned up many times. The read finishes 3 residues shy of the CDR3 end, and the germline J gene is used to complete it. The chain employs TRBV20-1 and TRBJ1-3; D is possibly TRBD1 (6 bases). Germline loops: CDR1 DFQATT, CDR2 SNEGSKA (reference sequence). Trimming took off 0 bases at V and 0 bases at J, with 12 bases between the two ends. This CDR3 spans 16 amino acids. The CDR3 sequence: CSARDPRGGSGNTIYF. Incomplete CDR3 DNA: TGCAGTGCTAGAGATCCCAGGGGTGGCTCTGGAAACACC.

This clone showed up many times. The CDR3 end falls 3 residues outside the read, so it is completed with the germline J gene. The chain links TRBV5-1 to TRBJ2-2; D is possibly TRBD1 (7 bases). The CDR3 runs 14 residues. Germline V CDR1 and CDR2: SGHRS, YFSETQ. V lost 3 bases, J lost 7 bases, and 13 bases lay in between. Incomplete CDR3 DNA: TGCGCCAGCAGCTCAGGGGGGAGCTTCGGGGAG. Its translation is CASSSGGSFGE. The whole CDR3 protein is CASSSGGSFGELFF.

In its sample, this clone was seen many times. The CDR3 goes on 3 residues after the read ends, and that part is filled in from the germline J gene. The chain carries TRBV10-3 and TRBJ2-1, with D maybe TRBD2 (5 bases). V was clipped by 0 bases and J by 7 bases, with 19 bases between them. The CDR3 runs to 17 residues. Germline V gene lookup returns CDR1 ENHRY and CDR2 SYGVKD. The CDR3 DNA, read in part, is TGTGCCATCAGTGAGTCTCTCACTAGTCTGACGGAGAATGAG. This codes for CAISESLTSLTENE. The full CDR3 protein reads CAISESLTSLTENEQFF.

This clone was observed at least ten times. Incomplete CDR3 DNA: TGTGCCATCAGGGACAGGGAGTCCTACGAG. Translated, it gives CAIRDRESYE. The full CDR3 is CAIRDRESYEQYF. The chain employs TRBV10-3 and TRBJ2-7; 8 bases map to TRBD1. The CDR3 is cut off 3 residues early in the read; its end comes from the germline J gene. Germline-derived CDR1 and CDR2 are ENHRY and SYGVKD. The V and J ends lost 6 bases and 1 base, in that order; junction bases with no gene match: 2. CDR3 length: 13 residues.

This clone was counted ten times or more. The read ends 3 residues early relative to the CDR3; the germline J gene fills the gap. The V call is TRBV4-1, the J call TRBJ2-1, with D perhaps TRBD2 (7 bases). Looked up from germline, CDR1 is MGHRA and CDR2 is YSYEKL. This CDR3 spans 17 amino acids. V shed 0 bases and J shed 8 bases, with 20 bases lying between them. This CDR3 is CASSQDGGGLHGDEQFF. The part of the CDR3 DNA that was read is TGCGCCAGCAGCCAAGATGGGGGGGGGCTACACGGCGATGAG.

This clone was observed at least ten times. The sequenced fragment ends 3 residues before the CDR3 boundary, so the rest is inferred from the germline J gene. This rearrangement joins TRBV20-1 to TRBJ2-1, with 10 nucleotides matching TRBD2. The germline CDR1 and CDR2 sequences are DFQATT and SNEGSKA (reference sequence). This CDR3 is built from 15 residues. J was trimmed by 6 bases and V by 2 bases; bases with no gene match: 7. The CDR3 bases that were read are TGCAGTGCTAGAACCGCTAGCGGGAGCGGCAATGAG. Translating it yields CSARTASGSGNE. The entire CDR3 protein is CSARTASGSGNEQFF.

This clone was recorded at least ten times. The read finishes 3 residues shy of the CDR3 end, and the germline J gene is used to complete it. The gene calls are TRBV5-1 and TRBJ2-5, with a weak D call TRBD2 (5 bases). The length of the CDR3 is 13 residues. Looked up from germline, CDR1 is SGHRS and CDR2 is YFSETQ. Trimming stripped 6 bases from V and 4 bases from J, with 13 bases between. This CDR3 reads CASTQEVSETQYF. The CDR3 DNA, read in part, is TGCGCCAGCACCCAGGAGGTATCAGAGACC.

This clone has a count of ten or more. The CDR3 end is not reached by the read, which stops 3 residues before it; the germline J gene fills it in. The chain uses TRBV5-1 and TRBJ2-7; the D gene is possibly TRBD2 (6 bases). The CDR3 sequence is 15 residues long. Looked up from germline, CDR1 is SGHRS and CDR2 is YFSETQ. V was pared by 4 bases and J by 2 bases, with 16 bases between. The covered CDR3 bases are TGCGCCAGCAGCAGTAACGGGGGAGCTACCTACGAG. Its translation is CASSSNGGATYE. The whole CDR3 sequence reads CASSSNGGATYEQYF.

This clone was recorded at least ten times. One junction end does not reproduce the germline sequence, and a read error may be involved. Read sequence stops 3 residues before the CDR3 end, and the germline J gene provides the missing end. This chain links TRBV4-2 with TRBJ2-7; 10 nucleotides agree with TRBD1. Germline V lookup: CDR1 LGHNA, CDR2 YNFKEQ. This CDR3 has 16 amino acids. CDR3 DNA (partial): TGCGCCAGCAGCCAAGATCTAGGACAGGGGGGCTACGAG. Its translation: CASSQDLGQGGYE. The whole CDR3 sequence is CASSQDLGQGGYEQYF.

This clone came up many times. Coverage ceases 3 residues before the CDR3 finishes, and the germline J gene fills in the end. The chain carries TRBV30 and TRBJ2-4; 8 bases are shared with TRBD2. Germline V gene lookup returns CDR1 GTSNPN and CDR2 SVGIG (reference sequence). The CDR3 totals 13 residues. Trimming cost V 2 bases and J 7 bases; bases outside gene matches: 4. The CDR3 is CAWSRPSGNIQYF. The CDR3 DNA, read in part, is TGTGCCTGGAGTCGTCCTAGCGGGAACATT.

This clone was seen many times. From the germline J gene comes the end of the CDR3, since the read stops 3 residues before it. V is TRBV6-2 or TRBV6-3 and J is TRBJ2-7; tentatively, D is TRBD1 (6 bases). The CDR3 totals 15 residues. V lost 8 bases and J lost 1, with 18 bases in between. CDR1 is MNHEY and CDR2 is SVGEGT in the germline V gene. The part of the CDR3 DNA that was read is TGTGCCAGCGAGAGGGGGAACGCAGCATCCTACGAG. This gives the protein CASERGNAASYE. The entire CDR3 reads CASERGNAASYEQYF.

This clone was recorded many times. The read terminates 3 residues before the CDR3 end, so the remaining end is supplied by the germline J gene. This chain connects TRBV20-1 to TRBJ1-1, with 8 bases fitting TRBD1. This CDR3 is built from 14 residues. Trimming removed 2 bases from V and 6 bases from J; junction bases left unmatched: 8. Germline CDR1 is DFQATT and CDR2 is SNEGSKA (reference sequence). CDR3 protein: CSARPGGALPEAFF. The covered CDR3 bases are TGCAGTGCTAGACCAGGGGGCGCGTTACCTGAA.

Ten or more counts support this clone. The read terminates 3 residues ahead of where the CDR3 ends, so the germline J gene completes it. V and J are TRBV24-1 and TRBJ2-5; D may be TRBD2 (7 bases). V gave up 0 bases and J gave up 4 bases, with 11 bases separating them. The CDR3 runs 15 residues. Germline V gene data show CDR1 as KGHDR and CDR2 as SFDVKD. The sequenced part of the CDR3 DNA is TGTGCCACCAGTGATTTGCTGCGGGGGCGAGAGACC. Protein sequence: CATSDLLRGRET. The entire CDR3 protein reads CATSDLLRGRETQYF.

This clone was seen ten or more times. Read data end 3 residues before the CDR3 end; the end is taken from the germline J gene. The chain recombines TRBV20-1 with TRBJ1-4, with D maybe TRBD1 (5 bases). Germline CDR1 DFQATT, CDR2 SNEGSKA (reference sequence). CDR3 length equals 13 residues. Trimming shortened V by 3 bases and J by 2 bases, and 7 bases separated the two germline ends. CDR3 DNA, as far as it was read: TGCAGTGCTAGGTCAGGGACTAATGAAAAA. Protein: CSARSGTNEK. In full, the CDR3 is CSARSGTNEKLFF.

This clone was observed at least ten times. Read coverage stops 3 residues before the CDR3 terminus; the germline J gene supplies the remainder. This chain links TRBV7-2 with TRBJ2-3; D possibly corresponds to TRBD1 (5 bases). Between the trimmed V and J ends, which lost 1 base and 2 bases, there was a span of 7 bases. The CDR3 covers 14 residues. Per the germline V gene, CDR1 is SGHTA and CDR2 is FQGNSA. Partial CDR3 DNA: TGTGCCAGCAGCTTAGGCAGGGCCACAGATACG. Amino acids: CASSLGRATDT. The full CDR3 is CASSLGRATDTQYF.

This clone has a count of ten or more. With the read ending 3 residues before the CDR3 end, the germline J gene is used to fill in that end. The chain has TRBV29-1 and TRBJ1-5, with D possibly TRBD1 on 6 matching bases. Trimming left V 6 bases short and J 2 bases short, with 14 bases between. This CDR3 comprises 14 residues. Germline CDR1 is SQVTM and CDR2 is ANQGSEA. The chain's CDR3 is CSVAPGGGNQPQHF. Partial CDR3 DNA: TGCAGCGTAGCCCCGGGGGGCGGCAATCAGCCC. Full variable domain (remainder filled in from reference TRBV29-1 and TRBJ1-5): SAVISQKPSRDICQRGTSLTIQCQVDSQVTMMFWYRQQPGQSLTLIATANQGSEATYESGFVIDKFPISRPNLTFSTLTVSNMSPEDSSIYLCSVAPGGGNQPQHFGDGTRLSIL.